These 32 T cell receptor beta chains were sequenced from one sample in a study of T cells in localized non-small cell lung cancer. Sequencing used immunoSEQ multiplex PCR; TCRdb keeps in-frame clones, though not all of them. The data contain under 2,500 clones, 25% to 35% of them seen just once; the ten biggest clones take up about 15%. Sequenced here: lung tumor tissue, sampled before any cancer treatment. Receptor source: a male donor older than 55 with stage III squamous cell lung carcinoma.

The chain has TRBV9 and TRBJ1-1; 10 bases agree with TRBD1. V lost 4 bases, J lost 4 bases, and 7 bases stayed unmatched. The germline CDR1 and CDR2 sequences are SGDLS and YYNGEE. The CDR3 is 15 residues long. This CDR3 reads CASSSRTGGPTEAFF. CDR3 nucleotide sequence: TGTGCCAGCAGCTCAAGGACAGGGGGGCCCACTGAAGCTTTCTTT.

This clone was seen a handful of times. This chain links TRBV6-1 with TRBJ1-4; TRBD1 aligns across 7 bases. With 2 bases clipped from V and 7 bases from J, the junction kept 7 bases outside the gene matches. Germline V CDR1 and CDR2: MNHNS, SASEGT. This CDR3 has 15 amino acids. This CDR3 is CASSERWGQPEKLFF. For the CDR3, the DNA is TGTGCCAGCAGTGAAAGGTGGGGACAGCCTGAAAAACTGTTTTTT.

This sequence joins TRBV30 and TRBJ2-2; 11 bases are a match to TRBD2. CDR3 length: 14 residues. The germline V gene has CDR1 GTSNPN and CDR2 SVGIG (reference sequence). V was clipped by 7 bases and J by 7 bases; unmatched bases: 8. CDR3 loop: CASPGLAASGELFF. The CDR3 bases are TGTGCCTCTCCGGGACTAGCGGCCAGCGGGGAGCTGTTTTTT.

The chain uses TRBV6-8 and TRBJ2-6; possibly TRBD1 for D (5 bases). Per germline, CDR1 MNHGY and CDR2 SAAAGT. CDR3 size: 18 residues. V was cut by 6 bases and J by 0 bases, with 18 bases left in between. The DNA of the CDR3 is TGTGCCAGCAGCATTAACAGGTGGCCAACCTCTGGGGCCAACGTCCTGACTTTC. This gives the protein CASSINRWPTSGANVLTF.

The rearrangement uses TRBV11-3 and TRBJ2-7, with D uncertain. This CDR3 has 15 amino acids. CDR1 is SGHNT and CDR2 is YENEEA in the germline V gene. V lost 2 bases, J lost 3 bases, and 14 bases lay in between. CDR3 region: CASSLTVDPFYEQYF. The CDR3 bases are TGTGCCAGCAGCTTAACCGTGGATCCATTCTACGAGCAGTACTTC.

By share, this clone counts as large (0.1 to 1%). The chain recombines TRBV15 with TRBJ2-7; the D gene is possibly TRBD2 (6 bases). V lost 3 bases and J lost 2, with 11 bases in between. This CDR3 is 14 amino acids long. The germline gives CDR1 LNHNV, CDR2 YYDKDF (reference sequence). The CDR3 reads CATSRYAGPYEQYF. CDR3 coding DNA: TGTGCCACCAGCAGGTACGCGGGACCCTACGAGCAGTACTTC. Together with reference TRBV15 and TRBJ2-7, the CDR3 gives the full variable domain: DAMVIQNPRYQVTQFGKPVTLSCSQTLNHNVMYWYQQKSSQAPKLLFHYYDKDFNNEADTPDNFQSRRPNTSFCFLDIRSPGLGDTAMYLCATSRYAGPYEQYFGPGTRLTVT.

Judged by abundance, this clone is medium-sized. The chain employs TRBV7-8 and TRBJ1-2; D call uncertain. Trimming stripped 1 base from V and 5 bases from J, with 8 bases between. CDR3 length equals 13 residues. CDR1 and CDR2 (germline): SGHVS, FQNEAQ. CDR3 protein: CASSLVPLYGYTF. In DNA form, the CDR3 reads TGTGCCAGCAGCTTAGTGCCTCTATATGGCTACACCTTC.

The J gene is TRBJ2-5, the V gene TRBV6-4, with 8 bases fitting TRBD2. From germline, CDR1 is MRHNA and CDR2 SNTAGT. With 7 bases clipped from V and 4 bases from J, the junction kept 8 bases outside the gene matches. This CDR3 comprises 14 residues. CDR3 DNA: TGTGCCAGCAAGCGAGGGACTAGGGGAGAGACCCAGTACTTC. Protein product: CASKRGTRGETQYF.

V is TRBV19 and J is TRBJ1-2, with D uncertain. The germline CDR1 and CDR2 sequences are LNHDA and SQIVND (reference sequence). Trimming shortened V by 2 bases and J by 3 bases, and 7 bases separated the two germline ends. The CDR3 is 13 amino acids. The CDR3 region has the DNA TGTGCCAGTAGTATACTTGTTGACTATGGCTACACCTTC. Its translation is CASSILVDYGYTF. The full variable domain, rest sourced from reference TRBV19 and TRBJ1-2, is DGGITQSPKYLFRKEGQNVTLSCEQNLNHDAMYWYRQDPGQGLRLIYYSQIVNDFQKGDIAEGYSVSREKKESFPLTVTSAQKNPTAFYLCASSILVDYGYTFGSGTRLTVV.

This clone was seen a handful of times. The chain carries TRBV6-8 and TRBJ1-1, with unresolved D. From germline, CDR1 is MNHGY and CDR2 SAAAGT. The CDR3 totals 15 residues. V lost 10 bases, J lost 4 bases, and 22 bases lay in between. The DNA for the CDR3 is TGTGCCATCAGCGACATTCACCGAAATGGCACTGAAGCTTTCTTT. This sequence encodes CAISDIHRNGTEAFF.

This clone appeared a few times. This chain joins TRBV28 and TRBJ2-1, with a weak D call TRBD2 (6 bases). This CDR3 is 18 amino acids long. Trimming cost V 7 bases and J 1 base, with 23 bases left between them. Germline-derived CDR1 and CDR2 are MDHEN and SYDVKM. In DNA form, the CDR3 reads TGTGCCAGCAATAAAGCCGGAGGGTACACGAGATCCTACAATGAGCAGTTCTTC. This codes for CASNKAGGYTRSYNEQFF.

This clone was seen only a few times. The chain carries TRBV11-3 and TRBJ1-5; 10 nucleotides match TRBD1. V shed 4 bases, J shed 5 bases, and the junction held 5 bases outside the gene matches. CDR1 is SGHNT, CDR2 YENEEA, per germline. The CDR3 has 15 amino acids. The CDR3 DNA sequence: TGTGCCAGCAGCTACCGGGACAGGGGAGATCAGCCCCAGCATTTT. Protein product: CASSYRDRGDQPQHF.

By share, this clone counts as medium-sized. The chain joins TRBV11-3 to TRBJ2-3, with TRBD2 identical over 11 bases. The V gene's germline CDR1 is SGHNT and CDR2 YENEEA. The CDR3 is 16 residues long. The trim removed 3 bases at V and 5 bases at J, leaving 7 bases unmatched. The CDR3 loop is CASSFGLAGGGDTQYF. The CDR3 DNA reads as TGTGCCAGCAGCTTTGGGCTAGCGGGAGGAGGAGATACGCAGTATTTT.

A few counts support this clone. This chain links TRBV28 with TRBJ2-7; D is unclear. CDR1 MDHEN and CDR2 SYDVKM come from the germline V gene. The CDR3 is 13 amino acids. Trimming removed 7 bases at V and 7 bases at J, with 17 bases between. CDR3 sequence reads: CASTPTVRGEQYF. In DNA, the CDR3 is TGTGCCAGCACCCCTACCGTTCGAGGAGAGCAGTACTTC. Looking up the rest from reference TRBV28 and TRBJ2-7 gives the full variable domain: DVKVTQSSRYLVKRTGEKVFLECVQDMDHENMFWYRQDPGLGLRLIYFSYDVKMKEKGDIPEGYSVSREKKERFSLILESASTNQTSMYLCASTPTVRGEQYFGPGTRLTVT.

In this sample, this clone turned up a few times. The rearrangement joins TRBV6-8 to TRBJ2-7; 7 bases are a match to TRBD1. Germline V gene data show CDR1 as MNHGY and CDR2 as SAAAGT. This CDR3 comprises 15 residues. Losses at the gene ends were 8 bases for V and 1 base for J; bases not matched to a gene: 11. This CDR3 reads CASLPSGGFSYEQYF. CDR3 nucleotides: TGTGCCAGCCTTCCATCAGGGGGTTTTTCCTACGAGCAGTACTTC.

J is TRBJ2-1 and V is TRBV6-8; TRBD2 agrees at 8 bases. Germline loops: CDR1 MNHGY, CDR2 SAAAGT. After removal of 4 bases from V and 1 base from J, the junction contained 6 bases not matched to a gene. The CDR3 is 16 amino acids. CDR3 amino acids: CASSSQRELSYNEQFF. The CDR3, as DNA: TGTGCCAGCAGTTCGCAGCGGGAGTTGTCCTACAATGAGCAGTTCTTC.

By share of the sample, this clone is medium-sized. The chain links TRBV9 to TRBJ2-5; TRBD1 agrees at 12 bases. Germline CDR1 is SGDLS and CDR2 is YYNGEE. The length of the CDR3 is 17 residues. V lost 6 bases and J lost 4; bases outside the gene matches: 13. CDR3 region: CASNQGGGTGGRETQYF. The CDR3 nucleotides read TGTGCCAGCAACCAAGGAGGCGGGACAGGGGGCAGAGAGACCCAGTACTTC.

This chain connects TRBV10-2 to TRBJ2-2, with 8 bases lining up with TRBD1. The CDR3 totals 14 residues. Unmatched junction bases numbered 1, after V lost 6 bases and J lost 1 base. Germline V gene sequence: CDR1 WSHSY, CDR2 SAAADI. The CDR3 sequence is CASRGTGNTGELFF. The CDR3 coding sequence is TGCGCCAGCAGGGGGACAGGGAACACCGGGGAGCTGTTTTTT.

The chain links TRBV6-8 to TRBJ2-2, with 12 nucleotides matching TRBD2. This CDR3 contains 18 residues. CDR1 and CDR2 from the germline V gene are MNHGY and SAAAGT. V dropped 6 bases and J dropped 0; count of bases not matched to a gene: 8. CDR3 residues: CASRRWTSGVTNTGELFF. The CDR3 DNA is TGTGCCAGCAGGCGCTGGACTAGCGGGGTTACGAACACCGGGGAGCTGTTTTTT.

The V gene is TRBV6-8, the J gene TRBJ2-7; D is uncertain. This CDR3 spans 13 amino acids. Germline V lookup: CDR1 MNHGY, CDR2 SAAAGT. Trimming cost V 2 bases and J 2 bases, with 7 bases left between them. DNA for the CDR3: TGTGCCAGCAGTTACGAGAGAACCTACGAGCAGTACTTC. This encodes CASSYERTYEQYF.

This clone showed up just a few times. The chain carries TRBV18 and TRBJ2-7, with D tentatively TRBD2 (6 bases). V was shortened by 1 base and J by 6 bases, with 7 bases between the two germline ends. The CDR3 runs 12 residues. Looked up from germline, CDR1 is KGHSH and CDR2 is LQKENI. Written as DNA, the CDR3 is TGTGCCAGCTCACCACGTAGCGGCGAGCAGTACTTC. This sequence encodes CASSPRSGEQYF.

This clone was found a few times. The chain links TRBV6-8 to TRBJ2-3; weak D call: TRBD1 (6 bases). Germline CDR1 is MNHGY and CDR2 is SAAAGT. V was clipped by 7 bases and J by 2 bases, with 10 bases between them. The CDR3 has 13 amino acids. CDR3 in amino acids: CASNAGATDTQYF. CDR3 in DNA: TGTGCCAGCAACGCAGGGGCCACAGATACGCAGTATTTT.

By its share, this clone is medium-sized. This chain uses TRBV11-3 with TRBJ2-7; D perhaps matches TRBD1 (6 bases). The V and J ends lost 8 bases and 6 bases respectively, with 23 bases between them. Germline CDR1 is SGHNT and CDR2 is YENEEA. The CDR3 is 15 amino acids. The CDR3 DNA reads TGTGCCAGCCAGGGGTCGGGGCCAATGGTGGGCGAGCAGTACTTC. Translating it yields CASQGSGPMVGEQYF.

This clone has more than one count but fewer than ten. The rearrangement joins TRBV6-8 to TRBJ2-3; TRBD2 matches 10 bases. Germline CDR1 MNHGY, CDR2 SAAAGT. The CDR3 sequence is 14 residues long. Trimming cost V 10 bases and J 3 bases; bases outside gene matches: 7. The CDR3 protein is CAIGAGGPTDTQYF. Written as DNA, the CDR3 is TGTGCCATCGGAGCGGGAGGGCCAACAGATACGCAGTATTTT.

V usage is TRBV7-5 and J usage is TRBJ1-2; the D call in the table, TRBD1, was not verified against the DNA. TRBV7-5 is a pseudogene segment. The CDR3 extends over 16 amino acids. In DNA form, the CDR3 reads TGTGCCAGCAGCTTGGCCGAAACCAGGGGGGACTATGGCTACACCTTC. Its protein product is CASSLAETRGDYGYTF.

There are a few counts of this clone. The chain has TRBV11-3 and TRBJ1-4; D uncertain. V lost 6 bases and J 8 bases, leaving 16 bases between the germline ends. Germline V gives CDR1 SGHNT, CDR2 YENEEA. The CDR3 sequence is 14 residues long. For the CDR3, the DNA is TGTGCCAGCAGTCCCGGGGAGGGTAGCGAAAAACTGTTTTTT. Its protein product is CASSPGEGSEKLFF.

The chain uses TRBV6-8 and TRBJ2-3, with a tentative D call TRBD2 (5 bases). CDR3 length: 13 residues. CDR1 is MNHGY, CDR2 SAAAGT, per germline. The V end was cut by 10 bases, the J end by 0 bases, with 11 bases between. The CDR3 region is CAIGESSTDTQYF. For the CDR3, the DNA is TGTGCCATCGGGGAGTCTAGCACAGATACGCAGTATTTT.

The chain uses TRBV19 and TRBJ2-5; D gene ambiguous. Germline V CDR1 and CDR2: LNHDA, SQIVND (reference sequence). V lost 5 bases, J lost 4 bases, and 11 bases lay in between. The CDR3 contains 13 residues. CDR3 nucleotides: TGTGCCAGTAGTCCATCAGGTGGAGAGACCCAGTACTTC. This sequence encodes CASSPSGGETQYF.

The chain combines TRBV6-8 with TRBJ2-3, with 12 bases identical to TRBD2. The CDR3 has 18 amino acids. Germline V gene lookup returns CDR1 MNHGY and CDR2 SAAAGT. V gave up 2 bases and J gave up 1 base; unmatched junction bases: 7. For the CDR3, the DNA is TGTGCCAGCAGTTACAGACTAGCGGGAGACGATGGCACAGATACGCAGTATTTT. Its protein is CASSYRLAGDDGTDTQYF.

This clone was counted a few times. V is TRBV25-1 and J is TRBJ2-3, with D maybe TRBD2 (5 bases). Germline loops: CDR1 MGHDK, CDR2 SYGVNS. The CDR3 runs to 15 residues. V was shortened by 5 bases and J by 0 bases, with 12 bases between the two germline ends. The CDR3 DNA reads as TGTGCCAGCAGTCCCCCCCGGGGAAGCACAGATACGCAGTATTTT. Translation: CASSPPRGSTDTQYF.

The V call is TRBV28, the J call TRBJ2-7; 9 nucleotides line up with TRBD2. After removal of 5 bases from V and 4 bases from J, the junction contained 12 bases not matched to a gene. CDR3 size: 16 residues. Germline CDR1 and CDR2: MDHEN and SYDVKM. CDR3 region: CASSSPGAGGGYEQYF. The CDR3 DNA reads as TGTGCCAGCAGTAGCCCGGGAGCGGGAGGAGGGTACGAGCAGTACTTC.

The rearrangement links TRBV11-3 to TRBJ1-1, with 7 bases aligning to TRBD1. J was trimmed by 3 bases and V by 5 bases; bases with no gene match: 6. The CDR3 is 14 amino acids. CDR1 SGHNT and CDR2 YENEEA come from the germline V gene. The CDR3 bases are TGTGCCAGCAGCCCCCTAGACAGGGACACTGAAGCTTTCTTT. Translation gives CASSPLDRDTEAFF. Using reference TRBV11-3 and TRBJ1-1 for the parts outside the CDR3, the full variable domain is EAGVVQSPRYKIIEKKQPVAFWCNPISGHNTLYWYLQNLGQGPELLIRYENEEAVDDSQLPKDRFSAERLKGVDSTLKIQPAELGDSAVYLCASSPLDRDTEAFFGQGTRLTVV.